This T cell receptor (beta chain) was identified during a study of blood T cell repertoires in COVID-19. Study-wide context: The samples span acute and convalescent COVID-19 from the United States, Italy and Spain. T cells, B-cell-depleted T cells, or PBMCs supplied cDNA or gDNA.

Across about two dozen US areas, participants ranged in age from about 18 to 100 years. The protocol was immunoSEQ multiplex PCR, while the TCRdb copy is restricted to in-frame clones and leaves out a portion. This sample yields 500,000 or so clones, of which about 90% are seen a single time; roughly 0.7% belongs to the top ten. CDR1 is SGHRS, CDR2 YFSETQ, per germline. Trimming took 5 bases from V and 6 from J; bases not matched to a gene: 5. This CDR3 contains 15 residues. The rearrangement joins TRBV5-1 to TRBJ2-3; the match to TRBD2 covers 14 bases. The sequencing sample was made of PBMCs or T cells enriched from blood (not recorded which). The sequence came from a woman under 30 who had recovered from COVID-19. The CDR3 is CASRGLAGEGDTQYF. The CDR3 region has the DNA TGCGCCAGCAGGGGACTAGCGGGGGAAGGCGATACGCAGTATTTT.